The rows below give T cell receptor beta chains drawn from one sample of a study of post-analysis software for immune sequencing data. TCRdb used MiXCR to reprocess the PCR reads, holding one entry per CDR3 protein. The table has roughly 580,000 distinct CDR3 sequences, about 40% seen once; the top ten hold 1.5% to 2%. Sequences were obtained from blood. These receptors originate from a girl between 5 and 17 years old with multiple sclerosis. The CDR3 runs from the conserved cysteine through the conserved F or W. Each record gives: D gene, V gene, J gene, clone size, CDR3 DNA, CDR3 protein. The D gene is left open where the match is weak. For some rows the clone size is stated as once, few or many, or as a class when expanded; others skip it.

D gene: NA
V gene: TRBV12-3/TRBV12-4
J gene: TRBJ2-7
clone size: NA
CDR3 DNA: TGTGCCAGCAGTTCAAGGACCCAAGGTGGTTACGAGCAGTACTTC
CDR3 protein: CASSSRTQGGYEQYF

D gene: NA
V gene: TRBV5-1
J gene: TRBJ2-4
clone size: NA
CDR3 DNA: TGCGCCAGCAGCTTGGCGGACATTCAGTACTTC
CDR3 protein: CASSLADIQYF

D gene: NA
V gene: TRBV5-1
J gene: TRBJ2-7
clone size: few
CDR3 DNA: TGCGCCAGCAGCTTGACTAGTCCGCGACAGGCTACATCCTACGAGCAGTACTTC
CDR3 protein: CASSLTSPRQATSYEQYF

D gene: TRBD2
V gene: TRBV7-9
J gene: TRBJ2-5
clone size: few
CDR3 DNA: TGTGCCAGCAGCTTTAGCGGGAGTAACCTTGAGGAGCAGTACTTC
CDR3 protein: CASSFSGSNLEEQYF

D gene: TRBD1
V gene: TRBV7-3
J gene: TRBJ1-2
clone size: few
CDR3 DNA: TGTGCCAGCAGCTTAGGGCCAGGGGGTGACTACACCTTC
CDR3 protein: CASSLGPGGDYTF

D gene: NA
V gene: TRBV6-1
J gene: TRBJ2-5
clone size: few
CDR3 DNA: TGTGCCAGCAACGCGGTGCGCGGGACCCAGTACTTC
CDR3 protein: CASNAVRGTQYF

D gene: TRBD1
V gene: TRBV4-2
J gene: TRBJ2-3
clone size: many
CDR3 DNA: TGTGCCAGCAGCCAGATGTCCTCCGGGACAGGGTCCACAGATACGCAGTATTTT
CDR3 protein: CASSQMSSGTGSTDTQYF

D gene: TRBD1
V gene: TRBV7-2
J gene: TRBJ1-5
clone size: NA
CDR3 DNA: TGTGCCAGCAGCCCCCAGACAGGGGTCCATCAGCCCCAGCATTTT
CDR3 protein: CASSPQTGVHQPQHF

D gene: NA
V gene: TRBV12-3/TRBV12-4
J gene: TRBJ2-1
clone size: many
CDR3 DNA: TGTGCCAGCAGCCGGGACTCCTACAATGAGCAGTTCTTC
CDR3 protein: CASSRDSYNEQFF

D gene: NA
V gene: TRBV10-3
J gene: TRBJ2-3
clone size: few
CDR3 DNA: TGTGCCATCAGTGCGGCGAGGGGCGGTACGGATACGCAGTATTTT
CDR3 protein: CAISAARGGTDTQYF

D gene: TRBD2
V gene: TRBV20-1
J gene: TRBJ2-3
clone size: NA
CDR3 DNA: TGCAGTGCACCGCCGACTAGCGGTAGCACAGATACGCAGTATTTT
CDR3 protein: CSAPPTSGSTDTQYF

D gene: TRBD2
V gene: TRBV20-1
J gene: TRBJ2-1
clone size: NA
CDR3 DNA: TGCAGTGCTAGAGTAGCGGGGGGAACCAATGAGCAGTTCTTC
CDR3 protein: CSARVAGGTNEQFF

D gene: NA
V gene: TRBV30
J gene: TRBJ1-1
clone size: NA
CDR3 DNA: TGTGCCTGGAGTGAACAGGTTGGCACTGAAGCTTTCTTT
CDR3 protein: CAWSEQVGTEAFF

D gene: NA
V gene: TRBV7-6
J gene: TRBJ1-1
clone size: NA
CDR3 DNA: TGTGCCAGCAGCTTAGACGAAGAGGGCACTGAAGCTTTCTTT
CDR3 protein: CASSLDEEGTEAFF

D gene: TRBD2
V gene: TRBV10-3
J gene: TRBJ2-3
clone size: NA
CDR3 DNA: TGTGCCATCAGTGGAGCGGGGGGATTGACAGATACGCAGTATTTT
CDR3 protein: CAISGAGGLTDTQYF

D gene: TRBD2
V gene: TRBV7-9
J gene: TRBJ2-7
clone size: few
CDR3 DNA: TGTGCCAGCACCTTACTAGCGGGAGCCTCCTACGAGCAGTACTTC
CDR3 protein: CASTLLAGASYEQYF

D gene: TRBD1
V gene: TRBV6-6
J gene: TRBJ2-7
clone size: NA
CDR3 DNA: TGTGCCAGCAGTCACAAGGACAGGCCCACCTACGAGCAGTACTTC
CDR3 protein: CASSHKDRPTYEQYF

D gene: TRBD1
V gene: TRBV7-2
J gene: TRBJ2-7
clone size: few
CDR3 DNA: TGTGCCAGCAGCCCGGGGACAGCTGGCTACGAGCAGTACTTC
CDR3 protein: CASSPGTAGYEQYF

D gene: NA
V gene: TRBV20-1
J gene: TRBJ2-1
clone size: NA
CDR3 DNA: TGCAGTGCTTACGCCTACGGGCGCTTCAATGAGCAGTTCTTC
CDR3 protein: CSAYAYGRFNEQFF

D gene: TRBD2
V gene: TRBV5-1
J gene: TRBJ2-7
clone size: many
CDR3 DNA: TGCGCCAGCAGCCCCAGACTAGCGGGAAAGTACGAGCAGTACTTC
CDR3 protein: CASSPRLAGKYEQYF

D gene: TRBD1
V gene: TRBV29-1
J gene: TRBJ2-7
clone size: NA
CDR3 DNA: TGCAGCGTTGAATTTGAGGGACAGGTGTCCTACGAGCAGTACTTC
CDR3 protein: CSVEFEGQVSYEQYF

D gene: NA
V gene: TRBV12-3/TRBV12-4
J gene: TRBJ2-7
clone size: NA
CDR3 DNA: TGTGCCAGCGCCCCCGTACCCTACGAGCAGTACTTC
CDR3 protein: CASAPVPYEQYF

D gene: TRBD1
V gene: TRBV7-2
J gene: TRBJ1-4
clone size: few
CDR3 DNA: TGTGCCAGCAGCTTAGGAAGACAGGGGTGGACGGAAAAACTGTTTTTT
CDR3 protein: CASSLGRQGWTEKLFF

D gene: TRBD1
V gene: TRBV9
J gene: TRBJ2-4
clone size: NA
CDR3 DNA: TGTGCCAGCAGCACAGGGACAGCCCAAAACATTCAGTACTTC
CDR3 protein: CASSTGTAQNIQYF

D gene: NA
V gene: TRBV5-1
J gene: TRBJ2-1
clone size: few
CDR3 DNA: TGCGCCAGCAGCCACCTGACTAGGCAGAATGAGCAGTTCTTC
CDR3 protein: CASSHLTRQNEQFF

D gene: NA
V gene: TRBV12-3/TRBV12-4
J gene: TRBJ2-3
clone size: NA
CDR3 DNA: TGTGCCAGCAGTTCCCGCTCCAGGATCTTCGGCACAGATACGCAGTATTTT
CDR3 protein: CASSSRSRIFGTDTQYF

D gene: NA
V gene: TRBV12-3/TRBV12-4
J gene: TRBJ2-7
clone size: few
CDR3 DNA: TGTGCCAGCCCAGTGGGGTCGGGCTCCTACGAGCAGTACTTC
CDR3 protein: CASPVGSGSYEQYF

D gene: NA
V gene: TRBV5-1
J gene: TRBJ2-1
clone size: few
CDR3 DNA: TGCGCCAGCAGAGAGGGGGATGGCGCCAATGAGCAGTTCTTC
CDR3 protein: CASREGDGANEQFF

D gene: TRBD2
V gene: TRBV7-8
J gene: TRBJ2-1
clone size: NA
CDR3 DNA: TGTGCCAGCAGCCCCTCAAGACTAGCGGGGTACAATGAGCAGTTCTTC
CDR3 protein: CASSPSRLAGYNEQFF

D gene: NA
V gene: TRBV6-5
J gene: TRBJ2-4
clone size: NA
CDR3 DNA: TGTGCCAGCAGTTACGGGGTGGGAACCAAAAACATTCGGTACTTC
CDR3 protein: CASSYGVGTKNIRYF

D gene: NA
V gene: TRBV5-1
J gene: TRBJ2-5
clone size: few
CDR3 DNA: TGCGCCAGCAGCTTGCACGGGCTGGAGACCCAGTACTTC
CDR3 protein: CASSLHGLETQYF

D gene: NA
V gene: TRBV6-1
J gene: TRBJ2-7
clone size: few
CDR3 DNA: TGTGCCAGCAGTGAAGACTACGAGCAGTACTTC
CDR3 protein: CASSEDYEQYF

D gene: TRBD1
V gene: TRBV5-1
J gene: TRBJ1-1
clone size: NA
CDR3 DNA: TGCGCCAGCAGTACAGGGGGTAACACTGAAGCTTTCTTT
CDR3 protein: CASSTGGNTEAFF

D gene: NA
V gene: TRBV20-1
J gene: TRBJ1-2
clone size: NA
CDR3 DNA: TGCAGTGCGCAGGAGATTCTCTATGGCTACACCTTC
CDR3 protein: CSAQEILYGYTF

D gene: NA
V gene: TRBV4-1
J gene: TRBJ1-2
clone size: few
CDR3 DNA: TGCGCCAGCAGGGGGGGGCGTGGGAATAAGCTTGGCTACACCTTC
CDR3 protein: CASRGGRGNKLGYTF

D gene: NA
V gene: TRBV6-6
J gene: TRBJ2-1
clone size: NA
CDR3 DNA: TGTGCCAGCAGTTACTCGAAGTCCTACAATGAGCAGTTCTTC
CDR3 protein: CASSYSKSYNEQFF

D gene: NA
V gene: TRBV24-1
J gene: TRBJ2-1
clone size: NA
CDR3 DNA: TGTGCCACCAGTGAGATCCTTGGGGGCGCAGTCAATGAGCAGTTCTTC
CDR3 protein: CATSEILGGAVNEQFF

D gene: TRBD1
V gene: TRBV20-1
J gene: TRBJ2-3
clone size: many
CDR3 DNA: TGCAGTGCTAGACAGACAGGGCGCACAGATACGCAGTATTTT
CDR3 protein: CSARQTGRTDTQYF

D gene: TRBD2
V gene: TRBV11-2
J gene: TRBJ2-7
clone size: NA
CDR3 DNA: TGTGCCAGCAGCTTAAGAATAGCGGGGCCGTCCTCCTACGAGCAGTACTTC
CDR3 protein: CASSLRIAGPSSYEQYF

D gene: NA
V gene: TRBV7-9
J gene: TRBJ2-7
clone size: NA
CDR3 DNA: TGTGCCAGCAGCTTAGTCGGTCGGTTAGAGCAGTACTTC
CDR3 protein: CASSLVGRLEQYF

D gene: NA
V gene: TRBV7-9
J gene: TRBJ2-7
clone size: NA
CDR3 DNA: TGTGCCGGCAGCTTAGGGCAGGGTGGACAATACGAGCAGTACTTC
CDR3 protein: CAGSLGQGGQYEQYF

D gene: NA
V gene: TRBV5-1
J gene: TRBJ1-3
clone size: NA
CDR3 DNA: TGCGCCAGCAGCTTGGAATCCGGCTTCTCTGGAAACACCATATATTTT
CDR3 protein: CASSLESGFSGNTIYF

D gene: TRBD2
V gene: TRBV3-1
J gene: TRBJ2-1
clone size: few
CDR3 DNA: TGTGCCAGCAGCCAGACTAGCGGGAGGGGCAATGAGCAGTTCTTC
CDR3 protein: CASSQTSGRGNEQFF

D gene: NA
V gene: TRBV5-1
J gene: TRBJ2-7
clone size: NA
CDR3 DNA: TGCGCCAGCAGCTCTCAGTTAAAGACGAACGAGCAGTACTTC
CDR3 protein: CASSSQLKTNEQYF